The rows below give T cell receptor beta chains drawn from one sample of a study of blood T cells in healthy people across ages. A single record per CDR3 protein comes from TCRdb applying MiXCR to the 5' RACE reads. The sample lists over 1,500,000 distinct CDR3 sequences, 39% seen once, with 20% to 25% in the top ten. What was sequenced was blood. These receptor sequences come from a human donor in good health. The CDR3 runs from the conserved cysteine through the conserved F or W. Each record gives: clone size, CDR3 length, J gene, V gene, D gene, CDR3 protein, CDR3 DNA. D genes are given only for firm matches. Rows give clone size only sometimes, using once, few, many, or a class for an expanded clone.

- | 14 | TRBJ1-1 | TRBV4-3 | - | CASSQRSGNTEAFF | TGCGCCAGCAGCCAAAGGTCAGGGAACACTGAAGCTTTCTTT
many | 14 | TRBJ2-2 | TRBV5-1 | - | CASSGGGLTGELFF | TGCGCCAGCAGCGGAGGGGGCCTCACCGGGGAGCTGTTTTTT
few | 13 | TRBJ1-2 | TRBV12-3/TRBV12-4 | - | CASKAATFYGYTF | TGTGCCAGCAAGGCAGCAACCTTCTATGGCTACACCTTC
- | 15 | TRBJ2-7 | TRBV24-1 | - | CATSTNRESYNEQYF | TGTGCCACCAGCACTAACAGGGAATCCTACAATGAGCAGTACTTC
- | 12 | TRBJ2-1 | TRBV11-2 | TRBD2 | CASSSGGAQKFF | TGTGCCAGCAGCTCCGGGGGGGCGCAGAAGTTCTTC
- | 13 | TRBJ2-3 | TRBV10-3 | - | CAISSTGLDTQYF | TGTGCCATCAGTTCCACGGGACTAGATACGCAGTATTTT
- | 24 | TRBJ1-5 | TRBV6-2/TRBV6-3 | TRBD1 | CASSYPPTGVTGTGVRLGNQPQHF | TGTGCCAGCAGTTACCCCCCCACCGGGGTGACCGGGACAGGGGTGAGGTTGGGCAATCAGCCCCAGCATTTT
- | 14 | TRBJ2-7 | TRBV6-2/TRBV6-3 | - | CASSFHRDSYEQYF | TGTGCCAGCAGCTTCCACAGGGACTCCTACGAGCAGTACTTC
few | 13 | TRBJ2-5 | TRBV10-2 | - | CACRPIATETQYF | TGCGCCTGCAGACCCATAGCAACGGAGACCCAGTACTTC
few | 17 | TRBJ1-6 | TRBV4-3 | - | CASSQDRRLDFDSPLHF | TGCGCCAGCAGCCAAGATCGCCGACTGGATTTTGATTCACCCCTCCACTTT
- | 15 | TRBJ2-5 | TRBV20-1 | TRBD2 | CSATRTSGPQETQYF | TGCAGTGCTACCCGGACTAGCGGACCTCAAGAGACCCAGTACTTC
many | 11 | TRBJ2-3 | TRBV20-1 | - | CSARNPDTQYF | TGCAGTGCTAGGAACCCAGATACGCAGTATTTT